This T cell receptor (beta chain) was recovered during a study of cytomegalovirus exposure and HLA in healthy donors. Overall study context: The 90 to 150 validation repertoires used a platform that matched the one used for the 500 to 700 first-cohort repertoires, as a later analysis reported.

The CDR3 is 14 amino acids. Trimming removed 1 base from V and 2 bases from J, with 9 bases in between. The germline CDR1 and CDR2 sequences are MGHRA and YSYEKL. Profiled with immunoSEQ multiplex PCR; TCRdb holds only in-frame clones, not every one. Among 100,000 or so clones listed, over 75% were seen once. The J gene is TRBJ2-7, the V gene TRBV4-1, with D uncertain. The sample taken for sequencing was PBMCs. The sequence was obtained from a man aged 18 to 29 in good health and CMV-seropositive. CDR3 protein: CASSQGQDPYEQYF. CDR3 nucleotide sequence: TGCGCCAGCAGCCAAGGACAAGACCCCTACGAGCAGTACTTC.